This paragraph reports one T cell receptor beta chain. The data are from a study of blood T cell repertoires in COVID-19. Study as a whole: Sources were T cells, B-cell-depleted T cells, or PBMCs; the material itself was cDNA or gDNA.

As handled by the study authors: Amplification with reference gene primers provided the estimates of nucleated cell counts. Sequencing was performed with immunoSEQ multiplex PCR; in TCRdb, only in-frame clones are kept and a portion is missing. V, J and clone size are those of that table, while D and trimming were read from the DNA. The repertoire holds about 210,000 clones, with 80% to 90% as singletons. CDR1 is LNHDA, CDR2 SQIVND, per germline (reference sequence). J gave up 4 bases and V 7 bases, and 11 bases lay outside the gene matches. This CDR3 is 16 amino acids long. The chain couples TRBV19 to TRBJ2-2; 8 nucleotides align to TRBD2. This TCR was sampled from a woman aged 50 to 65 with acute or convalescent COVID-19. The sequencing sample was made of peripheral blood. The CDR3, as DNA: TGTGCCAGTACCCCAGGGACTAGTCGGAGCACCGGGGAGCTGTTTTTT. Protein sequence: CASTPGTSRSTGELFF.